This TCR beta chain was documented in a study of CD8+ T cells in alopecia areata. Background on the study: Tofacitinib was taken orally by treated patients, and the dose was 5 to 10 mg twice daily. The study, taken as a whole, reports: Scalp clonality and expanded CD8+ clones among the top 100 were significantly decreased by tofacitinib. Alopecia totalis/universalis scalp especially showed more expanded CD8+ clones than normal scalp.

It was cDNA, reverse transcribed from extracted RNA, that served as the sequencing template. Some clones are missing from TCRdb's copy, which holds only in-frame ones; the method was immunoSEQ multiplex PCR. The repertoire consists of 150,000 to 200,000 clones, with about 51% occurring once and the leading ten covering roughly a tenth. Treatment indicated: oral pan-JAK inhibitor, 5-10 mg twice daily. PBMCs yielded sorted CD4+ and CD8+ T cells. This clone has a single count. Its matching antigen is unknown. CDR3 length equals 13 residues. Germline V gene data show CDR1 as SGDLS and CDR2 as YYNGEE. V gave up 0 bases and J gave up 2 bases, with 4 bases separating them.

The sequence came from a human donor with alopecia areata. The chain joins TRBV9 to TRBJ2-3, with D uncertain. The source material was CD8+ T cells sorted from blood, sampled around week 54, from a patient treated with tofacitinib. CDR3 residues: CASSVVDTDTQYF. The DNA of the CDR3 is TGTGCCAGCAGCGTAGTGGACACAGATACGCAGTATTTT.